The clone carrying this TCR beta chain was seen a few times. TCRdb processed the RT-PCR reads anew with MiXCR; each CDR3 protein has one entry. The table lists around 150,000 distinct CDR3 sequences, about 40% of them singletons. The sample belongs to a study of patients and donors after allogeneic stem cell transplantation. Germline CDR1 and CDR2: MNHNY and SVGAGI (reference sequence). This CDR3 is 12 amino acids long. Between the trimmed V and J ends, which lost 7 bases and 9 bases, there was a span of 13 bases. Sequenced material: blood, either unsorted or a sorted T cell fraction (not recorded which). The chain has TRBV6-6 and TRBJ1-3, with TRBD1 as a possible D gene (5 bases). The TCR comes from a human donor who was either an allogeneic HSCT recipient or a stem cell or donor lymphocyte infusion donor (not recorded which). It is not recorded whose cells these are; they may come from a transplant donor. Here the CDR3 DNA reads TGTGCCAGCACCAGACGCCAGGGCACCATATATTTT. Translation gives CASTRRQGTIYF.